What follows are 28 T cell receptor beta chains derived from one specimen sequenced in a study of blood T cells in healthy people across ages. Together with a sample-barcoded 5' primer, a J-beta primer mix was included in a second PCR lasting about 6 to 12 cycles. MiXCR was run by TCRdb on the 5' RACE reads, yielding one entry per CDR3 protein. Of fewer than 800,000 distinct CDR3 sequences in the sample, approximately 21% were seen once. Source material: blood. These receptors came from a man between 65 and 79 years old in good health.

In its sample, this clonotype was seen a few times. The V and J genes are TRBV4-2 and TRBJ1-5; 8 positions agree with TRBD1. Germline V gives CDR1 LGHNA, CDR2 YNFKEQ. V shed 1 base, J shed 7 bases, and the junction held 6 bases outside the gene matches. The CDR3 contains 15 residues. The CDR3 nucleotides read TGTGCCAGCAGCCAAGGACGGACAGGGAGGCAGCCCCAGCATTTT. Protein product: CASSQGRTGRQPQHF.

The chain joins TRBV12-3 or TRBV12-4 to TRBJ2-5; no definite D call. This CDR3 region has 14 residues. Trimming shortened V by 6 bases and J by 2 bases, and 13 bases separated the two germline ends. CDR3 region: CASSLSDQQETQYF. In nucleotides, the CDR3 is TGTGCCAGCAGCCTCTCGGACCAGCAAGAGACCCAGTACTTC.

This chain joins TRBV28 and TRBJ1-4; D gene ambiguous. Germline-derived CDR1 and CDR2 are MDHEN and SYDVKM. This CDR3 spans 15 amino acids. Trimming cost V 5 bases and J 5 bases, with 15 bases left between them. The CDR3 reads CASSPSTDLNEKLFF. In DNA form, the CDR3 reads TGTGCCAGCAGTCCGTCGACGGATTTGAATGAAAAACTGTTTTTT.

The J gene is TRBJ2-5, the V gene TRBV20-1; D might be TRBD2 (5 bases). V was cut by 3 bases and J by 1 base, with 15 bases left in between. Per germline, CDR1 DFQATT and CDR2 SNEGSKA (reference sequence). The CDR3 spans 15 residues. This CDR3 reads CSASPGKDIQETQYF. In DNA form, the CDR3 reads TGCAGTGCTAGTCCGGGGAAAGACATCCAAGAGACCCAGTACTTC.

The chain links TRBV5-6 to TRBJ2-5; D gene uncertain. The better agreement between TRBJ2-7 and the DNA end casts doubt on the J call. Per germline, CDR1 SGHDT and CDR2 YYEEEE. The CDR3 is 14 amino acids. The CDR3 nucleotides are TGTGCCAGCAGCAGCCAAGGACGTAACTACGAGCAGTACTTC. Its protein product is CASSSQGRNYEQYF.

The chain joins TRBV20-1 to TRBJ1-4, with TRBD1 identical over 11 bases. V lost 6 bases and J lost 6; bases outside the gene matches: 3. The CDR3 is made up of 13 amino acids. The germline CDR1 and CDR2 sequences are DFQATT and SNEGSKA (reference sequence). Here the CDR3 reads CSAWTGGYEKLFF. CDR3 nucleotides: TGCAGTGCCTGGACAGGGGGCTATGAAAAACTGTTTTTT.

This clonotype was recorded a few times. This sequence joins TRBV14 and TRBJ2-1; 12 bases align to TRBD2. This CDR3 has 14 residues. Germline CDR1 reads SGHDN; CDR2 reads FVKESK. With 4 bases clipped from V and 8 bases from J, the junction kept 3 bases outside the gene matches. The CDR3 protein is CASSPWTSGDEQFF. The DNA for the CDR3 is TGTGCCAGCAGCCCCTGGACTAGCGGGGATGAGCAGTTCTTC.

The chain joins TRBV20-1 to TRBJ2-1, with 14 bases identical to TRBD2. This CDR3 spans 16 amino acids. CDR1 and CDR2 from the germline V gene are DFQATT and SNEGSKA (reference sequence). V shed 1 base, J shed 8 bases, and the junction held 7 bases outside the gene matches. The CDR3 DNA is TGCAGTGCTAGAGGGACTAGCGGGAGGATTAGGGATGAGCAGTTCTTC. Amino acid sequence: CSARGTSGRIRDEQFF.

This clonotype was seen more than once but under ten times. V is TRBV7-6 and J is TRBJ2-7; D possibly corresponds to TRBD1 (5 bases). V gave up 9 bases and J gave up 2 bases, with 14 bases separating them. Germline V gives CDR1 SGHVS, CDR2 FNYEAQ. The CDR3 is made up of 13 amino acids. CDR3 loop: CASSPRATYEQYF. CDR3 DNA sequence: TGTGCCAGTAGCCCCAGGGCGACCTACGAGCAGTACTTC.

This chain joins TRBV4-1 and TRBJ2-3; D gene uncertain. This CDR3 is 14 amino acids long. Germline CDR1 is MGHRA and CDR2 is YSYEKL. The germline V and J ends were trimmed by 2 bases and 0 bases, with 6 bases remaining between them. The CDR3 is CASSQPISTDTQYF. The CDR3 DNA reads TGCGCCAGCAGCCAACCCATTAGCACAGATACGCAGTATTTT.

The chain is built from TRBV5-6 and TRBJ2-3, with TRBD2 matching over 7 bases. J lost 3 bases, V lost 4 bases, and 2 bases had no gene match. There are 13 residues in the CDR3. Germline loops: CDR1 SGHDT, CDR2 YYEEEE. The CDR3 reads CASSMRGTDTQYF. CDR3 DNA sequence: TGTGCCAGCAGCATGCGGGGGACAGATACGCAGTATTTT.

In its sample, this clonotype was seen a few times. The CDR3 DNA is TGTGCCAGCAGTTGGGACAAAGGGAACACTGAAGCTTTCTTT. Its translation is CASSWDKGNTEAFF. J is TRBJ1-1 and V is TRBV27; possibly TRBD1 for D (6 bases). Between the trimmed V and J ends, which lost 4 bases and 1 base, there was a span of 10 bases. Germline CDR1 reads MNHEY; CDR2 reads SMNVEV (reference sequence). CDR3 size: 14 residues.

The V and J genes are TRBV20-1 and TRBJ2-7; D is possibly TRBD1 (5 bases). CDR3 length equals 14 residues. V was cut by 0 bases and J by 3 bases, with 12 bases left in between. Germline V gives CDR1 DFQATT, CDR2 SNEGSKA (reference sequence). CDR3: CSARDDSSLYEQYF. CDR3 in DNA: TGCAGTGCTAGAGACGACAGCTCCCTCTACGAGCAGTACTTC.

The chain couples TRBV3-1 to TRBJ2-3; a possible D gene is TRBD1 (5 bases). V was trimmed by 2 bases and J by 6 bases, leaving 6 bases between them. Germline V gene data show CDR1 as LGHDT and CDR2 as YNNKEL (reference sequence). This CDR3 has 12 amino acids. The CDR3 is CASSQKGDTQYF. In DNA, the CDR3 is TGTGCCAGCAGCCAAAAGGGGGATACGCAGTATTTT.

This clonotype was seen more than once but under ten times. This chain uses TRBV20-1 with TRBJ2-5, with 7 bases matching TRBD2. The last part of the DNA fits TRBJ2-1 better; the J call may be wrong. Germline V gives CDR1 DFQATT, CDR2 SNEGSKA (reference sequence). The length of the CDR3 is 15 residues. Here the CDR3 DNA reads TGCAGTGCGCAAGCTAGCGGAAGGGCTTACAATGAGCAGTTCTTC. It translates to CSAQASGRAYNEQFF.

This clonotype showed up just a few times. V and J are TRBV27 and TRBJ2-7, with 7 bases identical to TRBD1. CDR3 length: 15 amino acids. The V and J ends lost 6 bases and 2 bases, in that order; junction bases with no gene match: 10. The germline CDR1 and CDR2 sequences are MNHEY and SMNVEV (reference sequence). CDR3 sequence: CASSPFPQGTYEQYF. The CDR3 region has the DNA TGTGCCAGCAGCCCCTTCCCACAGGGGACCTACGAGCAGTACTTC.

This clonotype was seen a handful of times. The chain recombines TRBV30 with TRBJ2-2; D not certain. With 5 bases removed from V and 3 bases from J, the gap between germline ends came to 7 bases. CDR3 size: 12 residues. Germline assignment: CDR1 GTSNPN and CDR2 SVGIG (reference sequence). The CDR3 loop reads CAWGRDTGELFF. The CDR3 DNA follows: TGTGCCTGGGGTCGGGACACCGGGGAGCTGTTTTTT.

This clonotype was found many times. CDR3 protein: CASSQDYLQETQYF. The CDR3 DNA follows: TGTGCCAGCAGCCAAGACTACCTCCAAGAGACCCAGTACTTC. V and J are TRBV14 and TRBJ2-5, with unresolved D. The CDR3 has 14 amino acids. Germline CDR1 and CDR2: SGHDN and FVKESK. Deletions cut 0 bases from V and 1 base from J, with 6 bases between.

This clonotype turned up a few times. The chain joins TRBV6-1 to TRBJ1-2; D is undetermined. Trimming left V 1 base short and J 8 bases short, with 14 bases between. Germline-derived CDR1 and CDR2 are MNHNS and SASEGT. This CDR3 is built from 14 residues. CDR3 residues: CASSEGWQYGGYTF. The CDR3 DNA reads TGTGCCAGCAGTGAAGGATGGCAGTATGGCGGCTACACCTTC.

This clonotype was seen a handful of times. An end of the junction differs from the germline gene, which may be a read error. The V call is TRBV7-2, the J call TRBJ2-3; D is perhaps TRBD2 (6 bases). The germline V gene has CDR1 SGHTA and CDR2 FQGNSA. CDR3 length: 15 amino acids. CDR3 nucleotides: TGTGCCGGCAGCCCGAGCGGGCTAACCACAGATACGCAGTATTTT. Residues: CAGSPSGLTTDTQYF. Full variable domain (missing parts from reference TRBV7-2 and TRBJ2-3): GAGVSQSPSNKVTEKGKDVELRCDPISGHTALYWYRQSLGQGLEFLIYFQGNSAPDKSGLPSDRFSAERTGGSVSTLTIQRTQQEDSAVYLCAGSPSGLTTDTQYFGPGTRLTVL.

The genes are TRBV7-9 and TRBJ2-1; TRBD1 might be the D (5 bases). Germline V gene data show CDR1 as SEHNR and CDR2 as FQNEAQ (reference sequence). V was pared by 1 base and J by 2 bases, with 12 bases between. This CDR3 spans 16 amino acids. In nucleotides, the CDR3 is TGTGCCAGCAGCTTAGAGGGGCTGGGGACCTACAATGAGCAGTTCTTC. This codes for CASSLEGLGTYNEQFF. Full variable domain (outside the CDR3, taken from reference TRBV7-9 and TRBJ2-1): DTGVSQNPRHKITKRGQNVTFRCDPISEHNRLYWYRQTLGQGPEFLTYFQNEAQLEKSRLLSDRFSAERPKGSFSTLEIQRTEQGDSAMYLCASSLEGLGTYNEQFFGPGTRLTVL.

The rearrangement joins TRBV20-1 to TRBJ2-3, with 10 bases lining up with TRBD2. The CDR3 totals 15 residues. The junction had 7 bases not matched to a gene; V was cut back by 3 bases and J by 4 bases. Germline V gene lookup returns CDR1 DFQATT and CDR2 SNEGSKA (reference sequence). DNA of the CDR3: TGCAGTGCTAGTGTGGCTAGCGGGAGAGCAGATACGCAGTATTTT. It yields the protein CSASVASGRADTQYF.

The rearrangement uses TRBV24-1 and TRBJ2-5; TRBD2 matches 14 bases. The J call may not be correct, given that the DNA end is closer to TRBJ2-1. This CDR3 region has 16 residues. Germline lookup yields CDR1 KGHDR and CDR2 SFDVKD. In DNA form, the CDR3 reads TGTGCCACCAGTGATACCCGACTAGCGGGAGGGGATGAGCAGTTCTTC. It codes for CATSDTRLAGGDEQFF.

V and J are TRBV14 and TRBJ2-4, with D unresolved. The CDR3 totals 16 residues. Trimming stripped 3 bases from V and 1 base from J, with 13 bases between. Per germline, CDR1 SGHDN and CDR2 FVKESK. CDR3 nucleotides: TGTGCCAGCAGCCAGGCGCTCGGTGGGGCCAAAAACATTCAGTACTTC. The encoded protein is CASSQALGGAKNIQYF. The variable domain in full, with the rest retrieved from reference TRBV14 and TRBJ2-4, is EAGVTQFPSHSVIEKGQTVTLRCDPISGHDNLYWYRRVMGKEIKFLLHFVKESKQDESGMPNNRFLAERTGGTYSTLKVQPAELEDSGVYFCASSQALGGAKNIQYFGAGTRLSVL.

This clonotype came up a few times. V gene TRBV5-1 combines with J gene TRBJ2-1; TRBD2 matches 8 bases. The CDR3 covers 15 residues. CDR1 and CDR2 (germline): SGHRS, YFSETQ. Trimming cost V 0 bases and J 6 bases; bases outside gene matches: 5. CDR3 loop: CASSLASGQINEQFF. CDR3 DNA: TGCGCCAGCAGCTTGGCTAGCGGGCAGATCAATGAGCAGTTCTTC.

This clonotype was detected a few times. This chain joins TRBV6-1 and TRBJ2-6; no reliable D call. Germline-derived CDR1 and CDR2 are MNHNS and SASEGT. The length of the CDR3 is 14 residues. Trimming shortened V by 6 bases and J by 1 base, and 7 bases separated the two germline ends. For the CDR3, the DNA is TGTGCCAGCAGGACTCCTTCTGGGGCCAACGTCCTGACTTTC. It is translated as CASRTPSGANVLTF.

This clonotype was counted only a few times. In DNA form, the CDR3 reads TGCAGCGTCCTACAGGGGTTATCTGAAGCTTTCTTT. It codes for CSVLQGLSEAFF. The J gene is TRBJ1-1, the V gene TRBV29-1; TRBD1 matches 7 bases. The CDR3 is 12 residues long. In germline, CDR1 is SQVTM, CDR2 ANQGSEA. After removal of 6 bases from V and 6 bases from J, the junction contained 7 bases not matched to a gene.

V is TRBV27 and J is TRBJ2-6; D might be TRBD1 (5 bases). V was trimmed by 5 bases and J by 4 bases, leaving 12 bases between them. CDR3 length: 15 residues. Germline lookup yields CDR1 MNHEY and CDR2 SMNVEV (reference sequence). The CDR3 region is CASSLHRPGANVLTF. CDR3 sequence (DNA): TGTGCCAGCAGTCTCCACAGGCCAGGGGCCAACGTCCTGACTTTC.